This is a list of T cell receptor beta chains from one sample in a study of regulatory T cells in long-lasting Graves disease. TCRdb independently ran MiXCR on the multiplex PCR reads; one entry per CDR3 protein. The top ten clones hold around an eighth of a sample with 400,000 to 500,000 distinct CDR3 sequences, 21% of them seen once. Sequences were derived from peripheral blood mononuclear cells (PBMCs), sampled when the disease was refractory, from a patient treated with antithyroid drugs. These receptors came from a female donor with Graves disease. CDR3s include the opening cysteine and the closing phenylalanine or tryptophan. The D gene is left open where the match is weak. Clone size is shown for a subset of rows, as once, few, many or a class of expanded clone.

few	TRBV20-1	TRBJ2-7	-	TGCAGTGCTAGGGGGTGGGATTCCTACGAGCAGTACTTC	CSARGWDSYEQYF
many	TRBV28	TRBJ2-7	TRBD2	TGTGCCAGCAGCCGAGCGGGATACGAGCAGTACTTC	CASSRAGYEQYF
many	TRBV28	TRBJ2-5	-	TGTGCCAGCAGTTCGGCCCAAGAGACCCAGTACTTC	CASSSAQETQYF
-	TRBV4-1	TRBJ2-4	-	TGCGCCAGCAGCCCCAGTGAGGAAAACATTCAGTACTTC	CASSPSEENIQYF
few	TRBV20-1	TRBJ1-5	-	TGCAGTGCTAGTTCTCACAACAATCAGCCCCAGCATTTT	CSASSHNNQPQHF
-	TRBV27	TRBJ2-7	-	TGTGCCAGCAGTTTAATTGTTGGTAGCTACGAGCAGTACTTC	CASSLIVGSYEQYF
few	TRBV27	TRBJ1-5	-	TGTGCCAGCAGTACCGCGGGGGATCAGCCCCAGCATTTT	CASSTAGDQPQHF
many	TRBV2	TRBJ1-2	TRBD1	TGTGCCAGCAGAGGACCTACAGGGGGCGAAGGCTACACCTTC	CASRGPTGGEGYTF
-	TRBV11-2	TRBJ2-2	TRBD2	TGTGCCAGCAGCATGGGACTAGCGGTACTAACCGGGGAGCTGTTTTTT	CASSMGLAVLTGELFF
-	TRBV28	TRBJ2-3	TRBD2	TGTGCCAGCAGTCCCTCCAAGCGGGAGTTGTCAGATACGCAGTATTTT	CASSPSKRELSDTQYF
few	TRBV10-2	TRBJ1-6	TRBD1	TGCGCCAGCAGTGATTGGGGGAGACAGGGGTCGGGTTCACCCCTCCACTTT	CASSDWGRQGSGSPLHF
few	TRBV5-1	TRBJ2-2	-	TGCGCCAGCAGCCTGTCGGGTAATCTGAACACCGGGGAGCTGTTTTTT	CASSLSGNLNTGELFF
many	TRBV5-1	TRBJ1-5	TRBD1	TGCGCCAGCAGCGTTCAGGGGGCTCAGCCCCAGCATTTT	CASSVQGAQPQHF
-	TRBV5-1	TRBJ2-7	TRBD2	TGCGCCAGCAGCTTGGCCGTCACTAGCGGGAGAGGCTACGAGCAGTACTTC	CASSLAVTSGRGYEQYF
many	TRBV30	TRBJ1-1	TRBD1	TGTGCCTGGAGGGCCACAGGGGGCACTGAAGCTTTCTTT	CAWRATGGTEAFF
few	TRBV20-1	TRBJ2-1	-	TGCAGTGCTATCACCCTAGAGGGCTACAATGAGCAGTTCTTC	CSAITLEGYNEQFF
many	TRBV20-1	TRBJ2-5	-	TGCAGTGCTAGATCAGGGCTTCGGGAGACCCAGTACTTC	CSARSGLRETQYF
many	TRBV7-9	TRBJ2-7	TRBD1	TGTGCCAGCAGCCCCGGGACAGCTCCCCTCGAGCAGTACTTC	CASSPGTAPLEQYF
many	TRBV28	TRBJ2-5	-	TGTGCCAGCAAATTGCTGGGAAGAGAGACCCAGTACTTC	CASKLLGRETQYF
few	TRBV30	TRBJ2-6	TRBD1	TGTGCCTGGACCAGGGGGCAAGGGGCCAACGTCCTGACTTTC	CAWTRGQGANVLTF
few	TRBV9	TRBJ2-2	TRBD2	TGTGCCAGCAGCGCCCCTAGCGGGAGTTCTTCCGGGGAGCTGTTTTTT	CASSAPSGSSSGELFF
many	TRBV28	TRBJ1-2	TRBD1	TGTGCCACTTCGACAGGGCCAAATAACTATGGCTACACCTTC	CATSTGPNNYGYTF
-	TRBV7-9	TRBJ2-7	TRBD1	TGTGCCAGCAGCAGCGGACAGGGACAGTGGGATGAGCAGTACTTC	CASSSGQGQWDEQYF
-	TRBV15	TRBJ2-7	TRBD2	TGTGCCACCAGCAGAGAGGGAGGACTAGTCTACGAGCAGTACTTC	CATSREGGLVYEQYF
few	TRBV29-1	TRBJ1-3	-	TGCAGCTACACCTCTGGAAACACCATATATTTT	CSYTSGNTIYF
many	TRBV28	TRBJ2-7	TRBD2	TGTGCCAGCAGTTCTAGCGGGAAGGGGACCTACGAGCAGTACTTC	CASSSSGKGTYEQYF
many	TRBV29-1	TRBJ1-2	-	TGCAGCGTTGAAGATGCTGAACAGCATCACTATGGCTACACCTTC	CSVEDAEQHHYGYTF
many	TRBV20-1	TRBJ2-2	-	TGCAGTGCTAGAGATCTAATCGGGGCGGGTAACACCGGGGAGCTGTTTTTT	CSARDLIGAGNTGELFF
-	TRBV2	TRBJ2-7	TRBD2	TGTGCCAGCAGCGGGACTAGCGGGAACGTCTACGAGCAGTACTTC	CASSGTSGNVYEQYF
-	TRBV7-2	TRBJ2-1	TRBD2	TGTGCCAGCAGCTTAGGGGGGGGGTTTGAGCAGTTCTTC	CASSLGGGFEQFF
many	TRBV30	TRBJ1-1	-	TGTGCCTGGAGTGTACCTTCGATCATGAACACTGAAGCTTTCTTT	CAWSVPSIMNTEAFF
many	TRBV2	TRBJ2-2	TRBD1	TGTGCCAGCGCCGGGACAGCGAACACCGGGGAGCTGTTTTTT	CASAGTANTGELFF
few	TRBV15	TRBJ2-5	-	TGTGCCACCAGCAGAGATCGGTGGGGGAGAATAGAGACCCAGTACTTC	CATSRDRWGRIETQYF
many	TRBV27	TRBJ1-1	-	TGTGCCAGCAGTGCCACCGGGGGGACTGAAGCTTTCTTT	CASSATGGTEAFF
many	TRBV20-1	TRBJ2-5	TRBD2	TGCAGTGCTGAAGGACTAGCGGGAGTCCAAGAGACCCAGTACTTC	CSAEGLAGVQETQYF
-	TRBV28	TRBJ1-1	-	TGTGCCAGCAGTTCGATGTGGGGGTGGGCCACTGAAGCTTTCTTT	CASSSMWGWATEAFF
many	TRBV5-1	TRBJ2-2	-	TGCGCCAGCAGCATCCAGGACGTGTATGGGGAGCTGTTTTTT	CASSIQDVYGELFF
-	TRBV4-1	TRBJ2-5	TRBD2	TGCGCCAGCAGCTACTGGGGGGGGGAAGAGACCCAGTACTTC	CASSYWGGEETQYF
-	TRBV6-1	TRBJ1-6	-	TGTGCCAGCAGTGAGCCACAAGTTTCGCCACCCCTCCACTTT	CASSEPQVSPPLHF
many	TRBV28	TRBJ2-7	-	TGTGCCAGCAGTTTATTGCGGGGTTCCTACGAGCAGTACTTC	CASSLLRGSYEQYF
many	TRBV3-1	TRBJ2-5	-	TGTGCCAGCAGTTCACGAGGAGGGGTGGAGACCCAGTACTTC	CASSSRGGVETQYF
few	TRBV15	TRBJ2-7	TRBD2	TGTGCCACCAGCAGAGGCCCCACCCTTGCGGGAGGGGCCTACGAGCAGTACTTC	CATSRGPTLAGGAYEQYF
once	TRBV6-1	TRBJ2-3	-	TGTGCCAGCACCCCGGGTGCGAAGGTTTATACGCAGTATTTT	CASTPGAKVYTQYF
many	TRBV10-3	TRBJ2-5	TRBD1	TGTGCCATCAGTGAGGGACAGGGACTTTCGACCCAGTACTTC	CAISEGQGLSTQYF
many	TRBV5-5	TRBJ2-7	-	TGTGCCAGCAGCTTCCAGCGTGGGCTAGGGGGCGAGCAGTACTTC	CASSFQRGLGGEQYF
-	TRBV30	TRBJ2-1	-	TGTGCCTGGAGGATCACAGGGCTCCCCGACTACAATGAGCAGTTCTTC	CAWRITGLPDYNEQFF
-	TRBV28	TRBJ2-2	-	TGTGCCAGCAGTTTACCACTCAGTTTAACCGGGGAGCTGTTTTTT	CASSLPLSLTGELFF
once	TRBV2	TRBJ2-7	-	TGTGCCAGCTCGGGGACTTATCCCACCTACGAGCAGTACTTC	CASSGTYPTYEQYF